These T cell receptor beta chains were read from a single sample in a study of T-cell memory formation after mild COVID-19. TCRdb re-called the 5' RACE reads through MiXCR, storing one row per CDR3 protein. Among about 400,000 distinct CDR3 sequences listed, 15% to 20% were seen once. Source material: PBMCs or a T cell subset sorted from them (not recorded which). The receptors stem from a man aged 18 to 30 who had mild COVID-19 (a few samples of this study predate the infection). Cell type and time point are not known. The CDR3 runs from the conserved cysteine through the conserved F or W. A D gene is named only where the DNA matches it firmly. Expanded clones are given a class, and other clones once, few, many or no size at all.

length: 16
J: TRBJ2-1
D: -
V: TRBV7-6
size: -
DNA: TGTGCCAGCAGCTTAGCGCGTCCGAGCTCCTACAATGAGCAGTTCTTC
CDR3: CASSLARPSSYNEQFF

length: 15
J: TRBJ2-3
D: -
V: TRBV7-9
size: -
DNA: TGTGCCAGCAGCTCCGGGACCGTCATCACAGATACGCAGTATTTT
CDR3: CASSSGTVITDTQYF

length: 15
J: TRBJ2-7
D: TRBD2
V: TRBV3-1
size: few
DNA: TGTGCCAGCAGCCATACAGGGACTAGCGGCTACGAGCAGTACTTC
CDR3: CASSHTGTSGYEQYF

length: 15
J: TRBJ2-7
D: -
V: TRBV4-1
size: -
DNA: TGCGCCAGCAGCCAACTAGATAAGGGGATCGGGGAGCAGTACTTC
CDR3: CASSQLDKGIGEQYF

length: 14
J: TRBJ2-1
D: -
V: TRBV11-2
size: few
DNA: TGTGCCAGCAGCTCGGACAGTAATTACAATGAGCAGTTCTTC
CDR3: CASSSDSNYNEQFF

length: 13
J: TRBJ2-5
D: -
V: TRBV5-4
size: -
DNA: TGTGCCAGCAGCTTGGTTCCAGTTCGGACCCAGTACTTC
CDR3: CASSLVPVRTQYF

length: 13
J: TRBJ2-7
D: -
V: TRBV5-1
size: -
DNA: TGCGCCAGCAGCTGGCAACGGCCGGACGAGCAGTACTTC
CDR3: CASSWQRPDEQYF

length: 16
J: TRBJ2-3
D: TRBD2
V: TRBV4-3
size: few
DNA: TGCGCCAGCAGCCAAGATGGTCTAGCGGGCACAGATACGCAGTATTTT
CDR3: CASSQDGLAGTDTQYF

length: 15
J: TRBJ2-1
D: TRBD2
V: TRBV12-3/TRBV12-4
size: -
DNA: TGTGCCAGCAGTTTATCCGCTAGCGGGGGTCCTGAGCAGTTCTTC
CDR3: CASSLSASGGPEQFF

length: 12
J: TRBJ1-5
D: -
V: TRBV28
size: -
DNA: TGTGCCAGTCGACGGAAAAATCAGCCCCAGCATTTT
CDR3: CASRRKNQPQHF

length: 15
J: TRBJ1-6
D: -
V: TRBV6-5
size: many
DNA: TGTGCCAGCACCTTTTTGTGGGGAAATAATTCACCCCTCCACTTT
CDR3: CASTFLWGNNSPLHF

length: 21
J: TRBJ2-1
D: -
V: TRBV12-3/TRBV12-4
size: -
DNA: TGTGCCAGCAGTTTCGTAATTTCTCGGAGCGTGGCGGGCCCTCAATACAATGAGCAGTTCTTC
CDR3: CASSFVISRSVAGPQYNEQFF

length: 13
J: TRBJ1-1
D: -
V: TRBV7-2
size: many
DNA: TGTGCCAGCAGCTCACAGGGCCGAACTGAAGCTTTCTTT
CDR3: CASSSQGRTEAFF

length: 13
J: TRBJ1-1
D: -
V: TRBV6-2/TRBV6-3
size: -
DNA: TGTGCCAGCAGTTACGGTACTAACACTGAAGCTTTCTTT
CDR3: CASSYGTNTEAFF

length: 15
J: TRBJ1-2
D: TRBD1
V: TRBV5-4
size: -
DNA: TGTGCCAGCAGCCCGGGACAGGGCGATAACTATGGCTACACCTTC
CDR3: CASSPGQGDNYGYTF

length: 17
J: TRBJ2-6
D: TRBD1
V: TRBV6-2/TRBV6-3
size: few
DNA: TGTGCCAGCAGTTACCCTTACAGGGGGCCTGGGGCCAACGTCCTGACTTTC
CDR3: CASSYPYRGPGANVLTF

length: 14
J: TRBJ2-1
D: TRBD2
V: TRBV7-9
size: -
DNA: TGTGCCAGCAGCTTCCTAGCGGGGGGGCCTGGGCAGTTCTTC
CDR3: CASSFLAGGPGQFF

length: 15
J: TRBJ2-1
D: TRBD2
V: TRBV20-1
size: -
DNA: TGCAGTGCCCGTACCCTAGCGGGGGGCTACAATGAGCAGTTCTTC
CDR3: CSARTLAGGYNEQFF

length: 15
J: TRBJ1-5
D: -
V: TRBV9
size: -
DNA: TGTGCCAGCAGCGGGCGCCAAAGGGGGTATCAGCCCCAGCATTTT
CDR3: CASSGRQRGYQPQHF

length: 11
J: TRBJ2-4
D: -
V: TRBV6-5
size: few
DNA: TGTGCCAGCACTCAGGAGGGGGTTCAGTACTTC
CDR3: CASTQEGVQYF

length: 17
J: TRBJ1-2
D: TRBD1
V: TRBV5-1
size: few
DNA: TGCGCCAGCAGCTTGGCCCCGACAGGGGGCGCGGTAAAGGGCTACACCTTC
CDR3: CASSLAPTGGAVKGYTF

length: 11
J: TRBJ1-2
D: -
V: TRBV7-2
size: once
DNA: TGTGCCAGCAGCTTTTTGGTTGGCTACACCTTC
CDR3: CASSFLVGYTF

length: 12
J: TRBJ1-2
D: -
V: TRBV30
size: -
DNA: TGTGCCGGTCGGTGGTACGAGTATGGCTACACCTTC
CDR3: CAGRWYEYGYTF

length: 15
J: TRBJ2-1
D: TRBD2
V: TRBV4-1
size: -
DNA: TGCGCCAGCAGCCTACTAGCGGGTACCTACAATGAGCAGTTCTTC
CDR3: CASSLLAGTYNEQFF

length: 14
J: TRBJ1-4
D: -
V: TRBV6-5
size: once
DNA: TGTGCCAGCAGTGCACTCTTACCGGGAGAAAAACTGTTTTTT
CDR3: CASSALLPGEKLFF